A single T cell receptor (beta chain) is shown here with its context. Its antigen is unidentified. The PCR had 60 Vbeta and 13 Jbeta primers. Data came from immunoSEQ multiplex PCR; TCRdb stores just in-frame clones and leaves some out. Of about 160,000 clones in the sample, roughly 84% were seen once. Though nominally healthy at sampling, donors likely had unrecorded immune exposures. These data are taken from a study of cytomegalovirus exposure and HLA in healthy donors. The study, taken as a whole, reports: The authors later linked a missense DCLRE1C variant to TCR beta V- and J-gene trimming. Because they were indistinguishable, some V segments, including TRBV6-2 and TRBV6-3, were excluded.

The CDR3 sequence is 13 residues long. Trimming took 5 bases from V and 7 from J; bases not matched to a gene: 1. CDR1 SEHNR and CDR2 FQNEAQ come from the germline V gene (reference sequence). Sequenced material: PBMCs. This clonotype was obtained from a boy aged 2 to 10 in good health and CMV-seronegative. The J gene is TRBJ2-2, the V gene TRBV7-9; 10 nucleotides match TRBD1. The CDR3 DNA is TGTGCCAGCAGCGGACAGGGGGTCGGGGAGCTGTTTTTT. As protein: CASSGQGVGELFF.